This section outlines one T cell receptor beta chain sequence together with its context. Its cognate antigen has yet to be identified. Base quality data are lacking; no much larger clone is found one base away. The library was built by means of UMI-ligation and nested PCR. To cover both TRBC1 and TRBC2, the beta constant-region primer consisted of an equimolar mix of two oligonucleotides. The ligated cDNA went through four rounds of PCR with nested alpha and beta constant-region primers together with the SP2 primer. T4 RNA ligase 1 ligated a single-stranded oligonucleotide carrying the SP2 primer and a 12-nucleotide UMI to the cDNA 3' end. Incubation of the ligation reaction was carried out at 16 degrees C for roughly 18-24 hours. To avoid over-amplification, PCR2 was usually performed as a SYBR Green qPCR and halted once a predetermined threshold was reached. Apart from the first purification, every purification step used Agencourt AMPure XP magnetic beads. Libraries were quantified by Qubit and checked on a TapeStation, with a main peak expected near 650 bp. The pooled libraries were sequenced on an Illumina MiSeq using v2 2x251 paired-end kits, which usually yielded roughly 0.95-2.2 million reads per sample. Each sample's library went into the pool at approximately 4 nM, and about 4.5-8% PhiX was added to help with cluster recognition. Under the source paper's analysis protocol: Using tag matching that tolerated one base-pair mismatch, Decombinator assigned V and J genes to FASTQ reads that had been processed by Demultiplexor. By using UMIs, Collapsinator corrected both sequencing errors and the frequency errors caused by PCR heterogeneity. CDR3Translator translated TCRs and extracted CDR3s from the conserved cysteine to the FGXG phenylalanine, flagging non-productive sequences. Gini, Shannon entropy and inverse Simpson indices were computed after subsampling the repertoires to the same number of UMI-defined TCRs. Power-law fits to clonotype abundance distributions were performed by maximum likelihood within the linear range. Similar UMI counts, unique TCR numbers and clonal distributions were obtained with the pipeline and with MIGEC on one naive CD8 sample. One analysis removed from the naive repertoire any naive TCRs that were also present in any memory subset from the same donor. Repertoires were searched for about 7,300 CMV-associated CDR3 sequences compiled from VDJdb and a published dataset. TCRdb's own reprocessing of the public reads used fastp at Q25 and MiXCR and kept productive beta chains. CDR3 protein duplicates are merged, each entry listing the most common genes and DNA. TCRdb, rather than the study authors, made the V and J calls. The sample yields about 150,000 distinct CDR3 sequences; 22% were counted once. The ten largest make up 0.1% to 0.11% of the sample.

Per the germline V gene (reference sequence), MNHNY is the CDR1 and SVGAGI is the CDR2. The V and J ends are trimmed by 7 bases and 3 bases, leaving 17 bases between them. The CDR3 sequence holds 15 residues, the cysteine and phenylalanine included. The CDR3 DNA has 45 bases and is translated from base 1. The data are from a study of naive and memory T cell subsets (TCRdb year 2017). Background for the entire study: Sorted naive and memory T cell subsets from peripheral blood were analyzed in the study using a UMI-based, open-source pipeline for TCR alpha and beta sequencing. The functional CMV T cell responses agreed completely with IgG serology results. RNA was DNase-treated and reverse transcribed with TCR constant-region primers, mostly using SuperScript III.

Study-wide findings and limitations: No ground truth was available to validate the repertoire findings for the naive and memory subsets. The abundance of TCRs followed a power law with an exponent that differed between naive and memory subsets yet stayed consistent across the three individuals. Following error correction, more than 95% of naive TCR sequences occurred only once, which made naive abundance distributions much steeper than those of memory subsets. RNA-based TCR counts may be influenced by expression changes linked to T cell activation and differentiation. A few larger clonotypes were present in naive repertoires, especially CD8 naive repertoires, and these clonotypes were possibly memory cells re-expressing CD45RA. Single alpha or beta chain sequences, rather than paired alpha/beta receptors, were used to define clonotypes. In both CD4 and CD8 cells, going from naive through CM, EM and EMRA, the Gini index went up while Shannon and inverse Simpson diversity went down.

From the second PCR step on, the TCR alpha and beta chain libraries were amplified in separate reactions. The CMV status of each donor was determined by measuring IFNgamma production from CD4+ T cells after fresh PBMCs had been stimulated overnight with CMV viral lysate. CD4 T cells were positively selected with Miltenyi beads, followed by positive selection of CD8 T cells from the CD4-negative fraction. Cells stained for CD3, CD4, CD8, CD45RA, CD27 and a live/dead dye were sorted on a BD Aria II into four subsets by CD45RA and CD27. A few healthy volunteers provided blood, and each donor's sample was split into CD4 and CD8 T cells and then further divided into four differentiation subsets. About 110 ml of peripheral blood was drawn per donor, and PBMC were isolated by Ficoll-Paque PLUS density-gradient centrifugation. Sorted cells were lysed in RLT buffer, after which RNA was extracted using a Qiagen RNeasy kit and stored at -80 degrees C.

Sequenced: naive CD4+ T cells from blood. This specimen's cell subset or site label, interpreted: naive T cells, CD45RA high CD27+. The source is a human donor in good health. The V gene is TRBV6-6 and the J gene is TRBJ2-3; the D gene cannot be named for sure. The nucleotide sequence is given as TGTGCCAGCAAGTTCTCAACAAGAATAACAGATACGCAGTATTTT. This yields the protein CASKFSTRITDTQYF.